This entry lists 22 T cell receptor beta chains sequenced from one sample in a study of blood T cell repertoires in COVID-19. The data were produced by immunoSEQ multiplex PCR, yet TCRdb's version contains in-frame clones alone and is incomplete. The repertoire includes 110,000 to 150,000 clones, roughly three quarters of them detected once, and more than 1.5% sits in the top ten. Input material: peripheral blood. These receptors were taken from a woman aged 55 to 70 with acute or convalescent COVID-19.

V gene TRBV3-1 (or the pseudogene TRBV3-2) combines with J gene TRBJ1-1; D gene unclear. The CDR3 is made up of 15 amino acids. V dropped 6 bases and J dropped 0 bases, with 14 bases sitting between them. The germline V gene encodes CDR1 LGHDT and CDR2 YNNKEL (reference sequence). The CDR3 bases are TGTGCCAGCAGTCTTACTACGGCACTGAACACTGAAGCTTTCTTT. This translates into CASSLTTALNTEAFF.

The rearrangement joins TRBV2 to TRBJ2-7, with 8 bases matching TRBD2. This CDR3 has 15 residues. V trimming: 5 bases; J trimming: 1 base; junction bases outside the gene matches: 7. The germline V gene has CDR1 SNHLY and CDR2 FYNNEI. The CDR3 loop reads CASSLLAVKSYEQYF. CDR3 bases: TGTGCCAGCAGTTTACTAGCGGTTAAATCCTACGAGCAGTACTTC. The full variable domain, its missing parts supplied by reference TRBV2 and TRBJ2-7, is EPEVTQTPSHQVTQMGQEVILRCVPISNHLYFYWYRQILGQKVEFLVSFYNNEISEKSEIFDDQFSVERPDGSNFTLKIRSTKLEDSAMYFCASSLLAVKSYEQYFGPGTRLTVT.

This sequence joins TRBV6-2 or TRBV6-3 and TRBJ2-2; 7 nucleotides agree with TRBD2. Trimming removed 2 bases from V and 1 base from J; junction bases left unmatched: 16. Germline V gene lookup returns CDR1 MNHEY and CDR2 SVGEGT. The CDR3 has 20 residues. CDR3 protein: CASSYPRASGRIQNTGELFF. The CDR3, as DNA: TGTGCCAGCAGTTACCCGAGGGCTAGCGGTCGAATCCAGAACACCGGGGAGCTGTTTTTT.

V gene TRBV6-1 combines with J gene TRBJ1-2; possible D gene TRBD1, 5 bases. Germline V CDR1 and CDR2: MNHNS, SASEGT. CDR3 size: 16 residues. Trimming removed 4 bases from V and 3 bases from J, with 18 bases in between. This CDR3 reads CASSGGLGLRDYGYTF. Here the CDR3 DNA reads TGTGCCAGCAGTGGGGGTTTGGGGCTACGGGACTATGGCTACACCTTC.

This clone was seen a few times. The CDR3 region is CASSRAGVGELFF. In nucleotides, the CDR3 is TGTGCCAGCAGCCGAGCGGGCGTCGGGGAGCTGTTTTTT. The chain employs TRBV2 and TRBJ2-2; a possible D gene is TRBD2 (6 bases). The CDR3 runs to 13 residues. Germline V lookup: CDR1 SNHLY, CDR2 FYNNEI. Trimming shortened V by 6 bases and J by 7 bases, and 12 bases separated the two germline ends.

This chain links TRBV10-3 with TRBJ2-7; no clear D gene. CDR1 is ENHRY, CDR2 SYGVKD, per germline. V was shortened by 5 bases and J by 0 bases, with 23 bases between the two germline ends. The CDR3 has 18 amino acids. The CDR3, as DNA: TGTGCCATCAGTCAGACGAAACCCTTAGCTGCCTCCTCCTACGAGCAGTACTTC. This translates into CAISQTKPLAASSYEQYF.

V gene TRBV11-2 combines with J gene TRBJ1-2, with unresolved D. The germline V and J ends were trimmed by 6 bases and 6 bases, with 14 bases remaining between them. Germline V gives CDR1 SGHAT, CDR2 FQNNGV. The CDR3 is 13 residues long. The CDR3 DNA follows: TGTGCCAGCAGACCCCCAGCGGGTGATGGCTACACCTTC. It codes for CASRPPAGDGYTF.

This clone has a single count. CDR3 region: CASSEELADYNEQFF. The CDR3 DNA reads as TGTGCCAGCAGTGAAGAGCTAGCGGACTACAATGAGCAGTTCTTC. This sequence joins TRBV6-1 and TRBJ2-1; 7 nucleotides align to TRBD2. The CDR3 has 15 amino acids. Per the germline V gene, CDR1 is MNHNS and CDR2 is SASEGT. Trimming at V came to 1 base and at J to 3 bases, leaving 3 bases not matched to a gene.

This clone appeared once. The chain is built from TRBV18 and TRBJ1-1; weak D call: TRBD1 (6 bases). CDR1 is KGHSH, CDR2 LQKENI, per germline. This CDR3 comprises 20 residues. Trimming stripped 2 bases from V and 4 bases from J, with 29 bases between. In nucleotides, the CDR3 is TGTGCCAGCTCACCAATACCAGTCCAGGGGCGACTTAGGTTCCTCACTGAAGCTTTCTTT. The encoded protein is CASSPIPVQGRLRFLTEAFF.

CDR3 loop: CASSTVPSGSSYEQYF. CDR3 bases: TGTGCCAGCAGCACAGTCCCTAGCGGGAGCTCCTACGAGCAGTACTTC. V is TRBV9 and J is TRBJ2-7, with 10 nucleotides matching TRBD2. The CDR3 is made up of 16 amino acids. V was pared by 4 bases and J by 0 bases, with 7 bases of the junction left unmatched. Germline V lookup: CDR1 SGDLS, CDR2 YYNGEE.

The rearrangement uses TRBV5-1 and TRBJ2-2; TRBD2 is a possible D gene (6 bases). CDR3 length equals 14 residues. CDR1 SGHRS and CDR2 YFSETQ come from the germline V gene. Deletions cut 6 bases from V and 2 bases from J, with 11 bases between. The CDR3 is CASKLEGNTGELFF. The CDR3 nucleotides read TGCGCCAGCAAGTTGGAGGGAAACACCGGGGAGCTGTTTTTT.

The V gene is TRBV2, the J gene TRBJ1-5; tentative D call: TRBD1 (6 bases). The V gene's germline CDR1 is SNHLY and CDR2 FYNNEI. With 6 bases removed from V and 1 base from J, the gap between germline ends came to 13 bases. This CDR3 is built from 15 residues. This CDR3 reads CASRGDIPSNQPQHF. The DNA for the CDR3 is TGTGCCAGCAGAGGGGACATCCCAAGCAATCAGCCCCAGCATTTT.

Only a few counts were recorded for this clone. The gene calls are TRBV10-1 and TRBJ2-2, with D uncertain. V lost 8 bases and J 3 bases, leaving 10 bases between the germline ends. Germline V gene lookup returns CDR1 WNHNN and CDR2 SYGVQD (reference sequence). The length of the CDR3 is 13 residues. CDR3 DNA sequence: TGCGCCAGCGAGGTTGAGGACACCGGGGAGCTGTTTTTT. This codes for CASEVEDTGELFF.

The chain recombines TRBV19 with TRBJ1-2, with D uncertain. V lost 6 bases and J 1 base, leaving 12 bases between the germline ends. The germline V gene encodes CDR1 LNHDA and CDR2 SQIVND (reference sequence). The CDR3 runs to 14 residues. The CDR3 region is CASRQTTFNYGYTF. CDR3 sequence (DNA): TGTGCCAGTAGACAGACGACCTTTAACTATGGCTACACCTTC. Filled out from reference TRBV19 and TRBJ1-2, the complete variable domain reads DGGITQSPKYLFRKEGQNVTLSCEQNLNHDAMYWYRQDPGQGLRLIYYSQIVNDFQKGDIAEGYSVSREKKESFPLTVTSAQKNPTAFYLCASRQTTFNYGYTFGSGTRLTVV.

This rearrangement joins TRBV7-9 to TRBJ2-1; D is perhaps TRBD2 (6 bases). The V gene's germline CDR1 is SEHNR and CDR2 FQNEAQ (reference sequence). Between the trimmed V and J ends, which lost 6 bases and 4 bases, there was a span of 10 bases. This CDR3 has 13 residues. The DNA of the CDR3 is TGTGCCAGCAGACTAGCAGGATACAATGAGCAGTTCTTC. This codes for CASRLAGYNEQFF.

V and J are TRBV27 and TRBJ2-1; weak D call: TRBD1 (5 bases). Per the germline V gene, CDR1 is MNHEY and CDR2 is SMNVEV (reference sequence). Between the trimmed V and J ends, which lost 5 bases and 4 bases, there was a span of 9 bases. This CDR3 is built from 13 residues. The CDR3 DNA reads TGTGCCAGCAGTCCAGGGCTGTACAATGAGCAGTTCTTC. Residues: CASSPGLYNEQFF.

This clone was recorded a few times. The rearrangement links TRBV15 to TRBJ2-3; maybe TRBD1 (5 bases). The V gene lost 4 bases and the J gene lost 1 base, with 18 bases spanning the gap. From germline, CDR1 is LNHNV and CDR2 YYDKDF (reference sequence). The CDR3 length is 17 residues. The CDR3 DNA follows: TGTGCCACCAGCAAAGCGCCAGGGATCATGGGCACAGATACGCAGTATTTT. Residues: CATSKAPGIMGTDTQYF.

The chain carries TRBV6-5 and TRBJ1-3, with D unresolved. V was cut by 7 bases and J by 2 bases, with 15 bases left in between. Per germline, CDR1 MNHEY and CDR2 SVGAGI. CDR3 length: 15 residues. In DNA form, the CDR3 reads TGTGCCAGCACCTCACTCCGGGGTCCTGGAAACACCATATATTTT. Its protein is CASTSLRGPGNTIYF.

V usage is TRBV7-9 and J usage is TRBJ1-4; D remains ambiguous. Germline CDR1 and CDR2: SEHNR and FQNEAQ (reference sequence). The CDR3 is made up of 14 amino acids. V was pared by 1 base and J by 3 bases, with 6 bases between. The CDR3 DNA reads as TGTGCCAGCAGCTTAGGGGCGCCTAATGAAAAACTGTTTTTT. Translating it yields CASSLGAPNEKLFF.

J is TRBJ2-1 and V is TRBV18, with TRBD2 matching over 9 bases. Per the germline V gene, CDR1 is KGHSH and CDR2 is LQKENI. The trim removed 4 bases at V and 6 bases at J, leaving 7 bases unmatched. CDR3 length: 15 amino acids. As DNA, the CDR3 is TGTGCCAGCTCACAGGCTAGCGGGACTGGCAATGAGCAGTTCTTC. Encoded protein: CASSQASGTGNEQFF.

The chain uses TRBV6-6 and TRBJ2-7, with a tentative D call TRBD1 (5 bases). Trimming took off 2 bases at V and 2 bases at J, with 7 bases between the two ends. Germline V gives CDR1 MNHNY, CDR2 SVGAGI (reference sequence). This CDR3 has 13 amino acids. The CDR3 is CASSYAGTYEQYF. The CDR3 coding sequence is TGTGCCAGCAGTTACGCAGGGACCTACGAGCAGTACTTC.

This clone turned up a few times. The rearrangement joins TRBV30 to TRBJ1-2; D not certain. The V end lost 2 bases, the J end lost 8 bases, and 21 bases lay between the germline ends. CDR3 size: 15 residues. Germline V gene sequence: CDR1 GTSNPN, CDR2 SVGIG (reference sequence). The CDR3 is CAWSPSVQSPRGYTF. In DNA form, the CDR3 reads TGTGCCTGGAGTCCCTCCGTCCAGAGCCCGAGGGGCTACACCTTC.